The T cell receptor (beta chain) under discussion was sequenced for a study of blood T cell repertoires in COVID-19. Profiling relied on immunoSEQ multiplex PCR, and the TCRdb table lists in-frame clones only, not all of them. Of under 350,000 clones in the sample, around 89% were seen once. Trimming shortened V by 1 base and J by 8 bases, and 3 bases separated the two germline ends. Germline assignment: CDR1 SGHAT and CDR2 FQNNGV. The CDR3 runs to 11 residues. This chain uses TRBV11-2 with TRBJ2-4; the D is unclear. The specimen was peripheral blood. This TCR derives from a man aged 40-49 years with acute or convalescent COVID-19. In DNA, the CDR3 is TGTGCCAGCAGCTTAGTCGACATTCAGTACTTC. This sequence encodes CASSLVDIQYF. Combining the CDR3 with reference TRBV11-2 and TRBJ2-4 gives the whole variable domain EAGVAQSPRYKIIEKRQSVAFWCNPISGHATLYWYQQILGQGPKLLIQFQNNGVVDDSQLPKDRFSAERLKGVDSTLKIQPAKLEDSAVYLCASSLVDIQYFGAGTRLSVL.